A selection of T cell receptor beta chains follows, all from one sample in a study of blood T cell repertoires in COVID-19. Produced via immunoSEQ multiplex PCR; TCRdb's table is partial and in-frame only. There are around 270,000 clones in the sample; around nine tenths occur only once, and approximately 3.4% lies in the top ten. Sequenced: PBMCs or T cells enriched from blood (not recorded which). These receptors were taken from a woman in her forties who had been exposed to COVID-19. CDR3s include the opening cysteine and the closing phenylalanine or tryptophan.

>TRBV9
CASSGGLAGGPNVNEQFF
>TRBV11-3
CASSLEGGTHNEKLFF
>TRBV27
CASSPRAGDSSYEQYF
>TRBV11-2
CASSLGSGDEQYF
>TRBV3-1/TRBV3-2
CASSQSGIYTEAFF
>TRBV6-4
CASSDRGQSNSPLHF
>TRBV29-1
CSAIGPNEKLFF
>TRBV19
CASSIEAGKTYEQYF
>TRBV6-2/TRBV6-3
CASSYLGQGAYEQYF
>TRBV27
CASSQASGRQLGIQYF
>TRBV10-3
CAYSRGNEQFF
>TRBV5-1
CASSLEVLAGGQETQYF
>TRBV11-3
CASSLGTGRYF